This section outlines one T cell receptor beta chain sequence together with its context. Clones were read by immunoSEQ multiplex PCR, and TCRdb kept only the in-frame ones, dropping some. The data contain about 160,000 clones, roughly 90% of them seen just once; the ten biggest clones take up roughly a sixth. The sample originates from a study of blood T cell repertoires in COVID-19. Trimming removed 3 bases from V and 2 bases from J; junction bases left unmatched: 6. This CDR3 spans 16 amino acids. Germline-derived CDR1 and CDR2 are LNHDA and SQIVND (reference sequence). The genes are TRBV19 and TRBJ2-1; TRBD1 aligns across 8 bases. Sequencing was done on a sample of peripheral blood. The receptor was isolated from a man in his fifties or sixties with active or convalescent COVID-19. DNA for the CDR3: TGTGCCAGTAGTATTCAGGACAGGGTCCCCTACAATGAGCAGTTCTTC. Protein sequence: CASSIQDRVPYNEQFF. Based on the CDR3 plus reference TRBV19 and TRBJ2-1, the full variable domain is DGGITQSPKYLFRKEGQNVTLSCEQNLNHDAMYWYRQDPGQGLRLIYYSQIVNDFQKGDIAEGYSVSREKKESFPLTVTSAQKNPTAFYLCASSIQDRVPYNEQFFGPGTRLTVL.